One and the same sample provided the 21 T cell receptor beta chains below, sequenced in a study of cytomegalovirus exposure and HLA in healthy donors. PCR primers comprised 60 Vbeta and 13 Jbeta primers. Libraries were prepared by immunoSEQ multiplex PCR; TCRdb keeps only in-frame clonotypes and omits some of them. The table shows over 100,000 clones, with about 83% occurring only once. Sequenced input: PBMCs. The origin of the receptors is a woman aged 25 to 39 in good health and CMV-seronegative.

This clone was recorded once. The chain combines TRBV25-1 with TRBJ2-2, with D tentatively TRBD1 (5 bases). The CDR3 has 14 residues. The V and J ends lost 2 bases and 6 bases respectively, with 10 bases between them. From germline, CDR1 is MGHDK and CDR2 SYGVNS. In DNA, the CDR3 is TGTGCCAGCAGTGAAGCAGGGTACGCCGGGGAGCTGTTTTTT. Its protein product is CASSEAGYAGELFF.

This chain uses TRBV18 with TRBJ1-1; D perhaps matches TRBD1 (5 bases). V was cut by 0 bases and J by 3 bases, with 8 bases left in between. This CDR3 has 14 residues. The germline CDR1 and CDR2 sequences are KGHSH and LQKENI. The CDR3 DNA sequence: TGTGCCAGCTCACCACCAGCCAGGGACACTGAAGCTTTCTTT. Translated, it gives CASSPPARDTEAFF.

The rearrangement links TRBV30 to TRBJ2-3; D gene ambiguous. This CDR3 spans 13 amino acids. Trimming cost V 1 base and J 3 bases, with 8 bases left between them. In germline, CDR1 is GTSNPN, CDR2 SVGIG (reference sequence). The CDR3 DNA follows: TGTGCCTGGAGTGGGTTCGGGACAGATACGCAGTATTTT. This sequence encodes CAWSGFGTDTQYF. Drawing the rest from reference TRBV30 and TRBJ2-3, the complete variable domain is SQTIHQWPATLVQPVGSPLSLECTVEGTSNPNLYWYRQAAGRGLQLLFYSVGIGQISSEVPQNLSASRPQDRQFILSSKKLLLSDSGFYLCAWSGFGTDTQYFGPGTRLTVL.

CDR3 coding DNA: TGTGCCAGCTCACCGTCCAGTGGCAACAAAAACATTCAGTACTTC. This sequence encodes CASSPSSGNKNIQYF. This chain links TRBV18 with TRBJ2-4; no reliable D call. CDR3 length: 15 residues. The germline gives CDR1 KGHSH, CDR2 LQKENI. V was cut by 3 bases and J by 3 bases, with 12 bases left in between.

V and J are TRBV2 and TRBJ2-7, with 11 bases lining up with TRBD2. Trimming took 1 base from V and 2 from J; bases not matched to a gene: 4. CDR1 SNHLY and CDR2 FYNNEI come from the germline V gene. The CDR3 sequence is 16 residues long. The CDR3 region is CASSEGLAGYTYEQYF. The CDR3 bases are TGTGCCAGCAGTGAAGGACTAGCGGGGTACACCTACGAGCAGTACTTC.

This CDR3 is CASRGQDTQYF. As DNA, the CDR3 is TGTGCCAGCAGGGGGCAAGATACGCAGTATTTT. The chain uses TRBV27 and TRBJ2-3; tentatively, D is TRBD1 (5 bases). Germline V CDR1 and CDR2: MNHEY, SMNVEV (reference sequence). The CDR3 runs to 11 residues. V lost 6 bases and J lost 5, with 6 bases in between.

The gene calls are TRBV6-1 and TRBJ1-1; D might be TRBD1 (6 bases). Trimming took off 6 bases at V and 7 bases at J, with 15 bases between the two ends. CDR1 and CDR2 from the germline V gene are MNHNS and SASEGT. This CDR3 comprises 13 residues. The CDR3 loop is CASRGALRGEAFF. CDR3 coding DNA: TGTGCCAGCAGGGGGGCCCTTCGAGGTGAAGCTTTCTTT.

The J gene is TRBJ2-2, the V gene TRBV9; the match to TRBD1 covers 7 bases. The ends lost 0 bases at V and 4 bases at J; junction bases unmatched: 3. CDR1 is SGDLS, CDR2 YYNGEE, per germline. The CDR3 is made up of 15 amino acids. The CDR3 spells CASSVVGGVTGELFF. CDR3 DNA sequence: TGTGCCAGCAGCGTAGTAGGGGGCGTCACCGGGGAGCTGTTTTTT.

The chain links TRBV7-2 to TRBJ2-7; no firm D call. The CDR3 runs to 14 residues. The ends were cut back, 2 bases at V and 2 bases at J, with 10 bases in the middle. Germline CDR1 reads SGHTA; CDR2 reads FQGNSA. The CDR3 sequence is CASSLKQTPYEQYF. In nucleotides, the CDR3 is TGTGCCAGCAGCTTAAAACAGACCCCCTACGAGCAGTACTTC.

This sequence joins TRBV7-9 and TRBJ2-1, with TRBD2 as a possible D gene (6 bases). The CDR3 has 12 residues. In germline, CDR1 is SEHNR, CDR2 FQNEAQ (reference sequence). Trimming took off 0 bases at V and 14 bases at J, with 11 bases between the two ends. DNA for the CDR3: TGTGCCAGCAGCTTAGCGGGAGGCCCGGAGTTCTTC. Residues: CASSLAGGPEFF.

CDR3 sequence: CAWARAGNEKLFF. CDR3 nucleotides: TGTGCCTGGGCCAGGGCCGGAAATGAAAAACTGTTTTTT. This chain connects TRBV30 to TRBJ1-4; TRBD1 is a possible D gene (5 bases). This CDR3 is built from 13 residues. Deletions cut 5 bases from V and 5 bases from J, with 12 bases between. CDR1 GTSNPN and CDR2 SVGIG come from the germline V gene (reference sequence).

The rearrangement links TRBV18 to TRBJ1-5; D is ambiguous. CDR3 size: 13 residues. The V gene's germline CDR1 is KGHSH and CDR2 LQKENI. V lost 4 bases and J lost 0, with 4 bases in between. This CDR3 is CASSLDSNQPQHF. The CDR3 DNA sequence: TGTGCCAGCTCACTAGATAGCAATCAGCCCCAGCATTTT.

V and J are TRBV5-4 and TRBJ2-5; 10 nucleotides align to TRBD2. The CDR3 extends over 15 amino acids. The V segment lost 3 bases and the J segment 4 bases; nucleotides outside the gene matches: 6. Per germline, CDR1 SGHNT and CDR2 YYREEE (reference sequence). CDR3 residues: CASSSSGGGIETQYF. Here the CDR3 DNA reads TGTGCCAGCAGCTCGAGCGGGGGGGGTATAGAGACCCAGTACTTC.

The DNA of the CDR3 is TGTGCCAGCAGTTTAGCCAGCCCGGGGGAGACCCAGTACTTC. Amino acid sequence: CASSLASPGETQYF. This chain connects TRBV28 to TRBJ2-5; D may be TRBD2 (5 bases). This CDR3 region has 14 residues. The V end lost 2 bases, the J end lost 5 bases, and 12 bases lay between the germline ends. Germline CDR1 is MDHEN and CDR2 is SYDVKM.

The V call is TRBV7-9, the J call TRBJ1-6; unclear D gene. Germline V gene sequence: CDR1 SEHNR, CDR2 FQNEAQ (reference sequence). Trimming removed 1 base at V and 6 bases at J, with 4 bases between. This CDR3 comprises 13 residues. The DNA for the CDR3 is TGTGCCAGCAGCTTAGAGAGTAATTCACCCCTCCACTTT. The encoded protein is CASSLESNSPLHF.

The chain carries TRBV5-6 and TRBJ2-7; TRBD1 aligns across 9 bases. Germline CDR1 is SGHDT and CDR2 is YYEEEE. Unmatched junction bases numbered 9, after V lost 7 bases and J lost 4 bases. The CDR3 contains 14 residues. The CDR3 sequence: CASSGTGRLYEQYF. The CDR3 bases are TGTGCCAGCTCCGGGACAGGGAGGTTGTACGAGCAGTACTTC.

The rearrangement uses TRBV25-1 and TRBJ1-2; D is ambiguous. CDR1 is MGHDK and CDR2 is SYGVNS in the germline V gene. V lost 2 bases, J lost 4 bases, and 8 bases lay in between. The CDR3 covers 13 residues. This chain's CDR3 is CASSERRAYGYTF. The CDR3 coding sequence is TGTGCCAGCAGTGAACGGAGGGCCTATGGCTACACCTTC.

This clone was counted between two and nine times. The J gene is TRBJ1-4, the V gene TRBV5-1; 9 bases agree with TRBD1. CDR1 and CDR2 from the germline V gene are SGHRS and YFSETQ. The CDR3 is 12 residues long. J was trimmed by 5 bases and V by 7 bases; bases with no gene match: 0. The CDR3 DNA follows: TGCGCCAGCGGACAGGGGAATGAAAAACTGTTTTTT. This encodes CASGQGNEKLFF.

V gene TRBV7-9 combines with J gene TRBJ2-7, with 11 bases matching TRBD1. With 4 bases clipped from V and 5 bases from J, the junction kept 7 bases outside the gene matches. This CDR3 contains 15 residues. Germline values: CDR1 SEHNR, CDR2 FQNEAQ (reference sequence). DNA of the CDR3: TGTGCCAGCAGCTCCCGGGACAGGGGGTCAAACGAGCAGTACTTC. It yields the protein CASSSRDRGSNEQYF.

This rearrangement joins TRBV5-4 to TRBJ2-7; 12 bases align to TRBD2. CDR1 is SGHNT and CDR2 is YYREEE in the germline V gene (reference sequence). CDR3 length: 15 residues. V gave up 4 bases and J gave up 3 bases; unmatched junction bases: 5. The DNA for the CDR3 is TGTGCCAGCAGCCCAAGGACTAGCGGGATCTACGAGCAGTACTTC. It codes for CASSPRTSGIYEQYF.

Only one count was recorded for this clone. The chain links TRBV4-3 to TRBJ1-5; D not certain. The CDR3 runs 15 residues. Germline V gene sequence: CDR1 LGHNA, CDR2 YSLEER. V lost 0 bases and J 7 bases, leaving 13 bases between the germline ends. The DNA for the CDR3 is TGCGCCAGCAGCCAAGATTTAGGGTCGGGGCAGCCCCAGCATTTT. This encodes CASSQDLGSGQPQHF.